This note documents a single T cell receptor beta chain sequence. Its cognate antigen is unknown. This sample is part of a study of T cells in localized non-small cell lung cancer. TCRdb's copy holds only in-frame clones and misses some; the assay was immunoSEQ multiplex PCR. The table shows some 2,000 clones, with around 30% occurring only once. Trimming shortened V by 2 bases and J by 4 bases, and 14 bases separated the two germline ends. In germline, CDR1 is GTSNPN, CDR2 SVGIG (reference sequence). The CDR3 extends over 14 amino acids. Regarding the study as a whole: Heterogeneity cannot be ruled out, as sequencing used one tumor region only. Clonality peaked in uninvolved adjacent lung rather than tumor.

This TCR was sampled from a man aged 40-75 years with stage I lung adenocarcinoma. The chain has TRBV30 and TRBJ2-5; D gene unclear. Specimen: normal lung tissue next to the tumor, collected before any cancer treatment. CDR3 coding DNA: TGTGCCTGGAGTCTGGGTGGGATGGGAGAGACCCAGTACTTC. Translation: CAWSLGGMGETQYF.